The rows below give T cell receptor beta chains drawn from one sample of a study of monozygotic twins with cystic fibrosis. Assay: immunoSEQ multiplex PCR; the TCRdb copy retains only in-frame clones and omits some. The profile shows some 33,000 clones, about 89% of them singletons. The sample was blood. The receptors derive from a boy between 2 and 10 years old with cystic fibrosis. CDR3s include the opening cysteine and the closing phenylalanine or tryptophan. A D gene is named only where the DNA matches it firmly. For some rows the clone size is stated as once, few or many, or as a class when expanded; others skip it.

NA,NA,TRBV9,TRBJ1-2,TGTGCCAGCAGCCCCGAGGGATGGGTCCGGGAGGGCTACACCTTC,CASSPEGWVREGYTF
NA,NA,TRBV7-8,TRBJ1-6,TGTGCCAGCAGCCCTGCTAATGACAGGCGGCGTTCACCCCTCCACTTT,CASSPANDRRRSPLHF
NA,NA,TRBV11-3,TRBJ2-7,TGTGCCAGCAGTGGAGGGGGGGTCTACGAGCAGTACTTC,CASSGGGVYEQYF
TRBD1,NA,TRBV6-5,TRBJ2-7,TGTGCCAGCAGTTCAGCCGGGACAGGGAGATCCTACGAGCAGTACTTC,CASSSAGTGRSYEQYF
NA,once,TRBV27,TRBJ2-5,TGTGCCAGCAGAGGGGCTGTGGAGACCCAGTACTTC,CASRGAVETQYF
NA,NA,TRBV7-6,TRBJ2-7,TGTGCCAGCAGCTTAGCAGGGAGGTACGAGCAGTACTTC,CASSLAGRYEQYF
NA,once,TRBV6-4,TRBJ1-2,TGTGCCAGCAGTGAGGCTTTCCATGGCTACACCTTC,CASSEAFHGYTF
NA,NA,TRBV6-4,TRBJ2-2,TGTGCCAGCAGTGACTCAGAGACCGGGGAGCTGTTTTTT,CASSDSETGELFF
NA,NA,TRBV2,TRBJ1-1,TGTGCCAGCAGTGAAGAGGTTTGGACTGAAGCTTTCTTT,CASSEEVWTEAFF
TRBD1,NA,TRBV7-2,TRBJ1-1,TGTGCCAGCAGGTATACCGGGACAGGGGACACTGAAGCTTTCTTT,CASRYTGTGDTEAFF
NA,NA,TRBV10-3,TRBJ1-1,TGTGCCATTCGACGGGGGGCAGGGGATTTGTACACTGAAGCTTTCTTT,CAIRRGAGDLYTEAFF
TRBD2,NA,TRBV4-1,TRBJ2-3,TGCGCCAGCAGCCAAGATATCGCTAGCGGGGTTCCAGATACGCAGTATTTT,CASSQDIASGVPDTQYF
NA,NA,TRBV10-1,TRBJ2-3,TGCGCCAGCAGTGAGTCGACTGGGGGGAGCCTGTTGAATACGCAGTATTTT,CASSESTGGSLLNTQYF
NA,NA,TRBV5-4,TRBJ1-2,TGCGCCAGCAGCCAAGATGGCTGGAGATATGGCTACACCTTC,CASSQDGWRYGYTF
TRBD1,NA,TRBV10-3,TRBJ2-2,TGTGCCATCAGTGAGGGGGACAGGAACACCGGGGAGCTGTTTTTT,CAISEGDRNTGELFF
NA,NA,TRBV6-1,TRBJ1-6,TGTGCCAGCAGTGAAGGTCCGGGTGACTCACCCCTCCACTTT,CASSEGPGDSPLHF
NA,NA,TRBV5-4,TRBJ1-1,TGTGCCAGCAGCCCGCGGGCGGGGGTTGAAGCTTTCTTT,CASSPRAGVEAFF
NA,NA,TRBV18,TRBJ2-7,TGTGCCAGCTCACCCCGGGGTAGTGGAGTCTACGAGCAGTACTTC,CASSPRGSGVYEQYF
NA,once,TRBV4-1,TRBJ1-6,TGCGCCAGCAGCCAAGTGGGGGAGGGGAGCTCGGGTTCACCCCTCCACTTT,CASSQVGEGSSGSPLHF
NA,NA,TRBV6-4,TRBJ2-6,TGTGCCAGCAGTGACGAGAGCTCTGGGGCCAACGTCCTGACTTTC,CASSDESSGANVLTF
NA,NA,TRBV7-2,TRBJ2-5,TGTGCCAGCACCTTAGTAGGGTCTAGCCTAGAGACCCAGTACTTC,CASTLVGSSLETQYF
NA,NA,TRBV5-5,TRBJ1-6,TGTGCCAGCAGCTTGGGAAGGGGGTCACCCCTCCACTTT,CASSLGRGSPLHF
NA,NA,TRBV29-1,TRBJ2-7,TGCAGCGTGGGGGTTTCGGGCTACGAGCAGTACTTC,CSVGVSGYEQYF
NA,NA,TRBV9,TRBJ1-1,TGTGCCAGCAGCGTAGGGGGAGGGATCGATGAAGCTTTCTTT,CASSVGGGIDEAFF
NA,NA,TRBV7-8,TRBJ2-7,TGTGCCAGCAGCCCAGACAGAAACGAGCAGTACTTC,CASSPDRNEQYF
NA,NA,TRBV14,TRBJ2-1,TGTGCCAGCAGCATAGACCGGTATATAACCTACAATGAGCAGTTCTTC,CASSIDRYITYNEQFF
NA,once,TRBV6-1,TRBJ2-7,TGTGCCAGCAGTGAAAGTCGAGGGGGTGAGCAGTACTTC,CASSESRGGEQYF
TRBD1,NA,TRBV5-1,TRBJ2-2,TGCGCCAGCAGCCCCCGGGACAGGGGGAACACCGGGGAGCTGTTTTTT,CASSPRDRGNTGELFF
TRBD1,NA,TRBV6-5,TRBJ1-1,TGTGCCAGCAGTTACTCTGCGACAGGGGGCACTGAAGCTTTCTTT,CASSYSATGGTEAFF
NA,few,TRBV29-1,TRBJ1-1,TGCAGCGTTACCGCAGGGGTGAACACTGAAGCTTTCTTT,CSVTAGVNTEAFF
NA,NA,TRBV7-8,TRBJ2-1,TGTGCCAGCAGCCGCCACCCCAATGAGCAGTTCTTC,CASSRHPNEQFF